Detailed here is one TCR beta chain. The antigen is not known. Produced via immunoSEQ multiplex PCR; TCRdb's table is partial and in-frame only. The sample shows 65,000 to 75,000 clones, more than 75% of them seen only once. Germline V CDR1 and CDR2: SNHLY, FYNNEI. Germline trimming cut 4 bases from V and 5 bases from J; bases unmatched to any gene: 8. CDR3 length equals 15 residues. The data are from a study of lymphopenia after photon versus proton radiotherapy. Study observations and caveats: Post-nadir diversity loss with photons came from oligoclonal expansion, particularly CD8+ Temra cells. Relative stability marked proton patients; photon patients lost diversity and naive cells.

The genes are TRBV2 and TRBJ1-5; 7 bases are shared with TRBD1. This receptor was taken from a man older than 75 with esophageal cancer. The sample in question was peripheral blood, obtained from a patient treated with proton-based radiotherapy. CDR3 amino acids: CASSGDGTEYQPQHF. The CDR3 DNA reads TGTGCCAGCAGTGGAGATGGGACAGAGTATCAGCCCCAGCATTTT.